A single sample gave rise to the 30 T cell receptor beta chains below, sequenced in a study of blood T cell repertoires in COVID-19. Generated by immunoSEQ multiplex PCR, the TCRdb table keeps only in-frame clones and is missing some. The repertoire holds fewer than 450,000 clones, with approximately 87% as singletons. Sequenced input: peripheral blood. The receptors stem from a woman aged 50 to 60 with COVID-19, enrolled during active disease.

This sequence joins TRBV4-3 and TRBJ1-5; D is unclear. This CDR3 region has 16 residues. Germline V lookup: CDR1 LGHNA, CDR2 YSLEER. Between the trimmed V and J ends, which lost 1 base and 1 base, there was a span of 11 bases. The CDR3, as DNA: TGCGCCAGCAGCCAAGTGTACAGCCAGAGCAATCAGCCCCAGCATTTT. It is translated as CASSQVYSQSNQPQHF.

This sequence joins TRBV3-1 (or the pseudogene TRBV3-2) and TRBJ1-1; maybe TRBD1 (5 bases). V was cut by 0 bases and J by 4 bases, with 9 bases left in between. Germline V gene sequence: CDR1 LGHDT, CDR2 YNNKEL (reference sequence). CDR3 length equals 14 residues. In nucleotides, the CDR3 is TGTGCCAGCAGCCAAGATCGCAGGGTCACTGAAGCTTTCTTT. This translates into CASSQDRRVTEAFF.

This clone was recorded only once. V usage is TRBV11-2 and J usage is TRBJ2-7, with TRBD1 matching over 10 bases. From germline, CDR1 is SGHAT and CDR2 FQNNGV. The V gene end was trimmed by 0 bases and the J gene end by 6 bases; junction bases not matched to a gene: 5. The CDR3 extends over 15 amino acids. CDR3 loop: CASSLDPWTGGEQYF. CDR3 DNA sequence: TGTGCCAGCAGCTTAGATCCCTGGACAGGGGGCGAGCAGTACTTC.

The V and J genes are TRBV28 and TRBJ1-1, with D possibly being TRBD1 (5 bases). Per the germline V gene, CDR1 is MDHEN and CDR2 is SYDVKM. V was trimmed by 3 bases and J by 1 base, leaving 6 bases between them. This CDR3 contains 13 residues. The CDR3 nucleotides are TGTGCCAGCAGTTTCGGGGGGAACACTGAAGCTTTCTTT. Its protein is CASSFGGNTEAFF. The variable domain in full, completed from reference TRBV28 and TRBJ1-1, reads DVKVTQSSRYLVKRTGEKVFLECVQDMDHENMFWYRQDPGLGLRLIYFSYDVKMKEKGDIPEGYSVSREKKERFSLILESASTNQTSMYLCASSFGGNTEAFFGQGTRLTVV.

CDR3 loop: CASSLTGGTDTQYF. The CDR3 bases are TGTGCCAGCAGCCTGACGGGGGGCACAGATACGCAGTATTTT. The rearrangement joins TRBV11-2 to TRBJ2-3, with D maybe TRBD2 (6 bases). V gave up 5 bases and J gave up 1 base, with 10 bases separating them. There are 14 residues in the CDR3. The germline gives CDR1 SGHAT, CDR2 FQNNGV. The full variable domain, in which reference TRBV11-2 and TRBJ2-3 provide the parts outside the CDR3, is EAGVAQSPRYKIIEKRQSVAFWCNPISGHATLYWYQQILGQGPKLLIQFQNNGVVDDSQLPKDRFSAERLKGVDSTLKIQPAKLEDSAVYLCASSLTGGTDTQYFGPGTRLTVL.

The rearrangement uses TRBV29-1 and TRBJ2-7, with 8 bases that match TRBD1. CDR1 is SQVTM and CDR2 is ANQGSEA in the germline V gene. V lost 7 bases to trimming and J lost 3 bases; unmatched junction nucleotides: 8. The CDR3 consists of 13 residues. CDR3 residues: CSASRGLDYEQYF. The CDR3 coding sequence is TGCAGCGCTTCCAGGGGGCTGGACTACGAGCAGTACTTC.

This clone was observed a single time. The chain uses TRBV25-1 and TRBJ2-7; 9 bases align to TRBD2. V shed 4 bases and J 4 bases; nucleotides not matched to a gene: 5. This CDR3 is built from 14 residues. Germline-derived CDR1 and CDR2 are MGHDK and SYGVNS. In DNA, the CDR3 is TGTGCCAGCAGTGGTCTAGCGGGATTTTACGAGCAGTACTTC. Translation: CASSGLAGFYEQYF.

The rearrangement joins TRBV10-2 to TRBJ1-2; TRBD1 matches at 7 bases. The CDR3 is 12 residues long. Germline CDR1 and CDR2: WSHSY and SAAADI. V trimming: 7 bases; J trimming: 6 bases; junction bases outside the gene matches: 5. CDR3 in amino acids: CASTKGGHGYTF. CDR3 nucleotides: TGCGCCAGCACCAAAGGGGGCCATGGCTACACCTTC.

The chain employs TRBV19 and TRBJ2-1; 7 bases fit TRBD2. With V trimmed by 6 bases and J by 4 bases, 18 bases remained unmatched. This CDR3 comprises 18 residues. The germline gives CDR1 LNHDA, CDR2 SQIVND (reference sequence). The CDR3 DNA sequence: TGTGCCAGTAGGCCCAAGTTCGGCGGGGGAGGGACTTACAATGAGCAGTTCTTC. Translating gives CASRPKFGGGGTYNEQFF.

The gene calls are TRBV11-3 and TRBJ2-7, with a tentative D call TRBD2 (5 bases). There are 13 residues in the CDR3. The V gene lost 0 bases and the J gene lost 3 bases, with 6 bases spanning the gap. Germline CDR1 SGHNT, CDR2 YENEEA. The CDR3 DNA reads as TGTGCCAGCAGCTTAGAAGGGAGCTACGAGCAGTACTTC. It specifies CASSLEGSYEQYF.

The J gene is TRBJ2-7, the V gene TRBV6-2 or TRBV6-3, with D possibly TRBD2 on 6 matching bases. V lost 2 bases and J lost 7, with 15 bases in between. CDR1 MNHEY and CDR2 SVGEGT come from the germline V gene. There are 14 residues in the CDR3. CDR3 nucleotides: TGTGCCAGCAGTTACGGTTGGGGGAGGCGGGAGCAGTACTTC. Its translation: CASSYGWGRREQYF.

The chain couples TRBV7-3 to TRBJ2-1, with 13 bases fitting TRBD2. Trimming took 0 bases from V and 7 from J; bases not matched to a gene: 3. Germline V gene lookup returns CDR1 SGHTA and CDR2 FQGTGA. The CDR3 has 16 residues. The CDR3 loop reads CASSLTRTSGRNEQFF. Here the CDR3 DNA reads TGTGCCAGCAGCTTAACCCGGACTAGCGGGAGAAATGAGCAGTTCTTC. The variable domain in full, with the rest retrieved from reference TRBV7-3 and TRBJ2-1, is GAGVSQTPSNKVTEKGKYVELRCDPISGHTALYWYRQSLGQGPEFLIYFQGTGAADDSGLPNDRFFAVRPEGSVSTLKIQRTERGDSAVYLCASSLTRTSGRNEQFFGPGTRLTVL.

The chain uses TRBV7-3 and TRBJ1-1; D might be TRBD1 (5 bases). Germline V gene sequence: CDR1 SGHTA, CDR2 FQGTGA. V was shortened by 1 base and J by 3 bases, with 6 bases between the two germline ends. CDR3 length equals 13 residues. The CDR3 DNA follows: TGTGCCAGCAGCTTAATAGGGGACACTGAAGCTTTCTTT. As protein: CASSLIGDTEAFF.

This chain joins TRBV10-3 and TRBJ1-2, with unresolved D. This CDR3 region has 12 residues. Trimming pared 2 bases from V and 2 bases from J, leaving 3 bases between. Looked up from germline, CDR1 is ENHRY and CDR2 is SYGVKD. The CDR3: CAISEQNYGYTF. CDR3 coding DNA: TGTGCCATCAGTGAGCAAAACTATGGCTACACCTTC.

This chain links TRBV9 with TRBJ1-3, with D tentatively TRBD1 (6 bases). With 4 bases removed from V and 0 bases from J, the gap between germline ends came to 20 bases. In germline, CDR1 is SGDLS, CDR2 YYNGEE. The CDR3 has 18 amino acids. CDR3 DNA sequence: TGTGCCAGCAGCACTTACTCACAGGGCGCCAGCTCTGGAAACACCATATATTTT. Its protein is CASSTYSQGASSGNTIYF.

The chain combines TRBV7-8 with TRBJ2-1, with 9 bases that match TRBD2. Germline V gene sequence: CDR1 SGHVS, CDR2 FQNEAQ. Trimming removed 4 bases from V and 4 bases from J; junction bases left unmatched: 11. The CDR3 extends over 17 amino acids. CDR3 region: CASSSIFRTSVYNEQFF. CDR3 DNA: TGTGCCAGCAGCTCGATTTTCCGGACTAGCGTATACAATGAGCAGTTCTTC.

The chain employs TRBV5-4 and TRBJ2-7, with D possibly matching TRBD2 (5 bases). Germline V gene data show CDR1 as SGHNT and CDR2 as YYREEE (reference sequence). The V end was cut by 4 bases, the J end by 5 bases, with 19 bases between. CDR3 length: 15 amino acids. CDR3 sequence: CASSPARGPADEQYF. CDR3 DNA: TGTGCCAGCAGCCCGGCCAGAGGGCCGGCAGACGAGCAGTACTTC.

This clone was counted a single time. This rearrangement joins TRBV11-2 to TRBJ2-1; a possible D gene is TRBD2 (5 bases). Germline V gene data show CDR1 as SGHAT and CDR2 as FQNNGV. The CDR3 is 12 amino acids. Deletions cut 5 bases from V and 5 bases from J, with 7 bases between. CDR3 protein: CASSRGHNEQFF. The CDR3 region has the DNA TGTGCCAGCAGCCGAGGGCACAATGAGCAGTTCTTC.

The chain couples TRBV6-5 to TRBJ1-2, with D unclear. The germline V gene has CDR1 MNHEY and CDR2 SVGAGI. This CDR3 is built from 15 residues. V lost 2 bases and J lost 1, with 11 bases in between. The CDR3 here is CASSYDQDYNYGYTF. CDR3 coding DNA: TGTGCCAGCAGTTACGATCAGGATTATAACTATGGCTACACCTTC.

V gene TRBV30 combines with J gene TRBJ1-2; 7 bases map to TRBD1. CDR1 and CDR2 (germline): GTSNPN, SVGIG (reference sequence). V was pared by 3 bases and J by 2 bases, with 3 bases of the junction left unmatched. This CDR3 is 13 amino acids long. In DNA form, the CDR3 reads TGTGCCTGGAGGGGACAGATAAACTATGGCTACACCTTC. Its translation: CAWRGQINYGYTF.

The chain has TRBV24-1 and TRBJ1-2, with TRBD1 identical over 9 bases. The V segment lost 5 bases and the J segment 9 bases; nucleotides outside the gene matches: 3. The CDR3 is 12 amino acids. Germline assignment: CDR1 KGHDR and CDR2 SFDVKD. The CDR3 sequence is CATSGTGVSYTF. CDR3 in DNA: TGTGCCACCAGTGGGACAGGGGTGAGCTACACCTTC.

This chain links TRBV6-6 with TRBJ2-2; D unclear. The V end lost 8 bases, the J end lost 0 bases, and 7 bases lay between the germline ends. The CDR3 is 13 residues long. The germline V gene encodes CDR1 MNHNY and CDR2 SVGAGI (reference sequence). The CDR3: CASLAPNTGELFF. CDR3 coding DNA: TGTGCCAGCTTAGCACCGAACACCGGGGAGCTGTTTTTT.

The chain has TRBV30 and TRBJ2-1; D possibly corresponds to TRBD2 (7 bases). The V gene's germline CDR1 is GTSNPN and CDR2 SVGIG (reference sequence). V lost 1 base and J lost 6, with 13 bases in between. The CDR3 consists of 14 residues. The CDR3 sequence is CAWSGRGGGNEQFF. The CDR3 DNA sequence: TGTGCCTGGAGTGGGAGGGGGGGTGGCAATGAGCAGTTCTTC.

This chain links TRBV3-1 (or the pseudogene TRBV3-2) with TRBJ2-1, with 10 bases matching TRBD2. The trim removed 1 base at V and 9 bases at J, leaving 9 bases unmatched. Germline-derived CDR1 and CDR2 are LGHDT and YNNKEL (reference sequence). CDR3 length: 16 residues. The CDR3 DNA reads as TGTGCCAGCAGCCAAGCTCGGGCTAGCGGGAGTCTTGAGCAGTTCTTC. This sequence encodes CASSQARASGSLEQFF.

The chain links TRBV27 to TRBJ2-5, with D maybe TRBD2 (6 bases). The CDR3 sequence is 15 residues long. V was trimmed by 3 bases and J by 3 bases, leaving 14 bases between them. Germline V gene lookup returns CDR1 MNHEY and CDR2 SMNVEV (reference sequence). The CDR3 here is CASSFSGRDEETQYF. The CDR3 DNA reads TGTGCCAGCAGTTTCTCCGGGCGGGACGAAGAGACCCAGTACTTC.

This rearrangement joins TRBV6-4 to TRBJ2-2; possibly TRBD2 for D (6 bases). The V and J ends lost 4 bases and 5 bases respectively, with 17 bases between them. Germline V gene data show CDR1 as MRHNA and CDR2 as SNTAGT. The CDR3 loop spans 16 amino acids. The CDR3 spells CASSVSGVGVTGELFF. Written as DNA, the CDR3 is TGTGCCAGCAGTGTTTCGGGAGTTGGTGTTACCGGGGAGCTGTTTTTT.

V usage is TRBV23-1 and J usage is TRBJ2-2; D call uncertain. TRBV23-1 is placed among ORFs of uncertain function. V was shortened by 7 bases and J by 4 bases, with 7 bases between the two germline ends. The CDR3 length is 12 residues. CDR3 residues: CASNIRTGELFF. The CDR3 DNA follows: TGCGCCAGCAATATCCGCACCGGGGAGCTGTTTTTT.

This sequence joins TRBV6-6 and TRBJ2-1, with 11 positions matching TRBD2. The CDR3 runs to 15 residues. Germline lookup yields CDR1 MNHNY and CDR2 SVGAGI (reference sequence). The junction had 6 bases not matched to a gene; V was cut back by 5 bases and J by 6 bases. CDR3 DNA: TGTGCCAGCAGTATACTAGCGGGAGCCCCCAATGAGCAGTTCTTC. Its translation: CASSILAGAPNEQFF.

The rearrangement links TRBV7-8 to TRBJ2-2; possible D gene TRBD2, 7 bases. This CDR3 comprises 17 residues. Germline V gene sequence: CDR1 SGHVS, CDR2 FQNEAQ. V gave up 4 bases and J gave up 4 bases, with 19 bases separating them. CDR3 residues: CASSSAGAGGGTGELFF. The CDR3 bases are TGTGCCAGCAGCTCGGCGGGGGCCGGAGGAGGCACCGGGGAGCTGTTTTTT.

This CDR3 is CASSNGGSGANVLTF. For the CDR3, the DNA is TGTGCCAGCAGCAACGGGGGGTCCGGGGCCAACGTCCTGACTTTC. This sequence joins TRBV6-5 and TRBJ2-6, with 7 bases matching TRBD2. V was pared by 6 bases and J by 4 bases, with 6 bases of the junction left unmatched. The length of the CDR3 is 15 residues. Germline values: CDR1 MNHEY, CDR2 SVGAGI.